A selection of T cell receptor beta chains follows, all from one sample in a study of OX40 agonist ivuxolimab in advanced cancers. Here immunoSEQ multiplex PCR was the method, and the copy in TCRdb shows in-frame clones only, minus some. The sample carries some 100,000 clones, 70% to 90% recorded once. Sequenced material: CD4+ or CD8+ T cells sorted from blood, taken in a trial of the OX40 agonist ivuxolimab. These receptors originate from an adult with an advanced solid tumor such as melanoma, head and neck, liver or kidney cancer. The CDR3 runs from the conserved cysteine through the conserved F or W.

v_gene | CDR3aa
TRBV27 | CASSLDRANYGYTF
TRBV18 | CASSPGVRETQYF
TRBV6-1 | CASKGTASSGNTIYF
TRBV21-1 | CASSKAVGQGDYEQYF
TRBV18 | CASSPLAGGTDTQYF
TRBV5-1 | CASSLVSGEPLHF
TRBV29-1 | CSVVPIAGGFSYEQYF
TRBV5-1 | CASSTTATNEKLFF
TRBV4-3 | CASSGRTSEDTQYF
TRBV28 | CASTNLRDRGSGANVLTF
TRBV7-2 | CASKKGLGTEAFF
TRBV11-2 | CASSNSQGSEQFF
TRBV19 | CASSGTDSNQPQHF
TRBV6-6 | CASSYVDEQYF
TRBV7-9 | CASSEQGGQPQHF
TRBV28 | CASSFQGGSYEQYF
TRBV7-9 | CASSLDRGPVSGNTIYF
TRBV5-1 | CASSGAGRSYEQYF
TRBV6-6 | CASTGSNQPQHF
TRBV18 | CASSPQGPQGTFKDTQYF
TRBV5-1 | CASSLGWGANYGYTF
TRBV10-3 | CAISPPTGGGSSSTDTQYF